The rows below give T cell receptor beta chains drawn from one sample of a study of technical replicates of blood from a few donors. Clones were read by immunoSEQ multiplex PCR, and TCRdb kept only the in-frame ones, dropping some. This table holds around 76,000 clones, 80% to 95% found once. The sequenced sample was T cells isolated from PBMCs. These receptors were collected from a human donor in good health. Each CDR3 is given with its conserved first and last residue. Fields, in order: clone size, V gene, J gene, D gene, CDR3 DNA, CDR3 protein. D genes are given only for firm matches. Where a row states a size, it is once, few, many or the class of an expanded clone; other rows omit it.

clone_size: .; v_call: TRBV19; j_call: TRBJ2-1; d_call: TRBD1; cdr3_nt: TGTGCCAGTAGCGCGGGACAGGGGTACTTCAATGAGCAGTTCTTC; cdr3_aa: CASSAGQGYFNEQFF
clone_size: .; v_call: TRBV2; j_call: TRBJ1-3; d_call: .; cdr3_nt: TGTGCCAGCAGTATACAATCCACTGGAAACACCATATATTTT; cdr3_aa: CASSIQSTGNTIYF
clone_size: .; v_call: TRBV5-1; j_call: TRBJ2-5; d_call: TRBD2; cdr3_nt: TGCGCCAGCAGCTTCGGCGGGGGGGACCAGACCCAGTACTTC; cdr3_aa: CASSFGGGDQTQYF
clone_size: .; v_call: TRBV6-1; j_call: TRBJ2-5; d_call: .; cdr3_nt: TGTGCCAGCAGTGCCCCGGGGGTCCAAGAGACCCAGTACTTC; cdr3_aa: CASSAPGVQETQYF
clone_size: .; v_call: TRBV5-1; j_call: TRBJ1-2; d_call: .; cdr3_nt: TGCGCCAGCAGCTTGGTTTCGGCGGTTAACTATGGCTACACCTTC; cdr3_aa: CASSLVSAVNYGYTF
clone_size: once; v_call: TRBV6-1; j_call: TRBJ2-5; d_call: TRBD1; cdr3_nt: TGTGCCAGCAGTCTATACCAACAGGGGGAGACCCAGTACTTC; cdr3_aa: CASSLYQQGETQYF
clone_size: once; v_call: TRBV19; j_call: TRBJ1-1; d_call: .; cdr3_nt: TGTGCCAGTAAAGCGGGACCTTTGAACACTGAAGCTTTCTTT; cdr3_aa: CASKAGPLNTEAFF
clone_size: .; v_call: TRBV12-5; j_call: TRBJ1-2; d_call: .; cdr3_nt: TGTGCTAGTGGTTTGGTAACCGGGAGACCCTATGGCTACACCTTC; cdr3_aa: CASGLVTGRPYGYTF
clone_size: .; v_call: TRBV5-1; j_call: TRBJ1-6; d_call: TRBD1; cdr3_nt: TGCGCCAGCAGTTCCGGGACAGATAATTCACCCCTCCACTTT; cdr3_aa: CASSSGTDNSPLHF
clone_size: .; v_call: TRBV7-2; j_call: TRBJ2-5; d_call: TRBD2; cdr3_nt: TGTGCCAGCAGCTTATCGCGGGAGTTAGGAATTGAACAAGAGACCCAGTACTTC; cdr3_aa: CASSLSRELGIEQETQYF
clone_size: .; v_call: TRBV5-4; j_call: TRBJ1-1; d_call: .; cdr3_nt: TGTGCCAGCAGGGCGGGGGACATGAACACTGAAGCTTTCTTT; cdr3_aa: CASRAGDMNTEAFF
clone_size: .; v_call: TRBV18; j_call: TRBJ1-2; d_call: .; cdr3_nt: TGTGCCAGCTCACCGGGTTCCGACGGCGGCTATGGCTACACCTTC; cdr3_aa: CASSPGSDGGYGYTF
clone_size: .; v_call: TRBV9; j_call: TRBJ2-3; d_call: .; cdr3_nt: TGTGCCAGCAGCGGAGCGGTGTCTAGCACAGATACGCAGTATTTT; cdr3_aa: CASSGAVSSTDTQYF
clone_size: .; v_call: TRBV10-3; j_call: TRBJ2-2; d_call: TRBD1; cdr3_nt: TGTGCCATCAGTGTGGGACAGGGGGCGTTCGGGGAGCTGTTTTTT; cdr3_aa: CAISVGQGAFGELFF
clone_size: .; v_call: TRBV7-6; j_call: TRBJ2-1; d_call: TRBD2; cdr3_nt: TGTGCCAGCAGCTCCCGGACTAGCGGACGGTACAATGAGCAGTTCTTC; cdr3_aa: CASSSRTSGRYNEQFF
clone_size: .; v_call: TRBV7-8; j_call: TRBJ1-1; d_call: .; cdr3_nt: TGTGCCAGCAGCCCCGTGCGGCTCGGGAGCACTGAAGCTTTCTTT; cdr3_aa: CASSPVRLGSTEAFF
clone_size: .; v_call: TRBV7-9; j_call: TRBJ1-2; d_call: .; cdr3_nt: TGTGCCAGCAGCGGGTACAGTTCCTATGGCTACACCTTC; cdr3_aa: CASSGYSSYGYTF
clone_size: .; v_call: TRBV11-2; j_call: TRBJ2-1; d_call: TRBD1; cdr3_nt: TGTGCCAGCAGCTCATACAGGGGCGAACTTTACAATGAGCAGTTCTTC; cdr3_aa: CASSSYRGELYNEQFF
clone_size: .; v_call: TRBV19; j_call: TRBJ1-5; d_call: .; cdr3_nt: TGTGCCAGTAGTATACCGAACGGGGGAACTTATAGCAATCAGCCCCAGCATTTT; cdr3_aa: CASSIPNGGTYSNQPQHF
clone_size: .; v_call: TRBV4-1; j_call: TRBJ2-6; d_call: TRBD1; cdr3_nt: TGCGCCAGCAGGCCCTACAGGGGGCCTGGGGCCAACGTCCTGACTTTC; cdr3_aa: CASRPYRGPGANVLTF
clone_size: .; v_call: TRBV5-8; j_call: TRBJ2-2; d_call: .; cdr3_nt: TGTGCCAGCAGCTTGATGACAGCTCACACCGGGGAGCTGTTTTTT; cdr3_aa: CASSLMTAHTGELFF
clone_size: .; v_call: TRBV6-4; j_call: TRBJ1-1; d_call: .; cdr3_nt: TGTGCCAGCACGAGAAACACTGAAGCTTTCTTT; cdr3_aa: CASTRNTEAFF
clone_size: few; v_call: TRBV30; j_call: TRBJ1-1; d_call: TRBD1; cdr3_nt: TGTGCCTGGAACCCGGGACAGGGGGTGGCTCAGGCTTTCTTT; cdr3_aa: CAWNPGQGVAQAFF
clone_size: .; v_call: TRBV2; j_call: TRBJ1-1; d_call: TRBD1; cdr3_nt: TGTGCCAGCCTCCGGGACAGCTACACTGAAGCTTTCTTT; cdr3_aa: CASLRDSYTEAFF
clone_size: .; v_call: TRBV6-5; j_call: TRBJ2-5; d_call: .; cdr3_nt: TGTGCCAGCAGTTACTCCGGGAGCGGCTCGGAGACCCAGTACTTC; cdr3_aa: CASSYSGSGSETQYF
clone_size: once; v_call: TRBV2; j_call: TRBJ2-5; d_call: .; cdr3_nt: TGTGCCAGCAGTCCGGGTCGGGAGACCCAGTACTTC; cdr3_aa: CASSPGRETQYF
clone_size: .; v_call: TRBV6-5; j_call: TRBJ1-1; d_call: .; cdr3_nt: TGTGCCAGCAGTTACTTAGGGAGGGGTACTGAAGCTTTCTTT; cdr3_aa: CASSYLGRGTEAFF
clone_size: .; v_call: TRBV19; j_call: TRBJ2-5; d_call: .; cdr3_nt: TGTGCCAGTAGTGCTAGCGCAGAGACCCAGTACTTC; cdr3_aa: CASSASAETQYF
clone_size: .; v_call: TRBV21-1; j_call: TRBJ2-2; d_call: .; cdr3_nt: TGTGCCAGCAGCAAAGAAGGCAGGGTGGACACCGGGGAGCTGTTTTTT; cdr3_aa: CASSKEGRVDTGELFF
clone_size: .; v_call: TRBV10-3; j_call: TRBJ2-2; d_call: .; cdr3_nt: TGTGCCATCAGTGACCCGAACAGGGACACCGGGGAGCTGTTTTTT; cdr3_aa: CAISDPNRDTGELFF
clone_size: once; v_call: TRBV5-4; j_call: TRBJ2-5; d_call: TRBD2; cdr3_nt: TGTGCCAGCAGCCTGACTAGCGGCACCGGATTAGAGACCCAGTACTTC; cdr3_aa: CASSLTSGTGLETQYF
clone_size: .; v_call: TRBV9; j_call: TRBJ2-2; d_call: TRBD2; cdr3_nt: TGTGCCAGCAGCCGGGGGGGCGGGAGGGCCTCGACCGGGGAGCTGTTTTTT; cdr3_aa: CASSRGGGRASTGELFF
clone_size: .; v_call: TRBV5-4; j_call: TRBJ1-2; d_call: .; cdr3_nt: TGTGCCAGCAGCTTGTATCCCTCCGCGGGGAGCGAACGTGGCTACACCTTC; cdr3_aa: CASSLYPSAGSERGYTF
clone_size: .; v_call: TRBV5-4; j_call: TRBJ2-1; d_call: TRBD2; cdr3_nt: TGTGCCAGCAGCTTCAGCGGGAACACACTCATCTACAATGAGCAGTTCTTC; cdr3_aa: CASSFSGNTLIYNEQFF
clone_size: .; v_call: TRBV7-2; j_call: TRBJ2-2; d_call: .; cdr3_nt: TGTGCCAGCAGCCGGGGGACGAACACCGGGGAGCTGTTTTTT; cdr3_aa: CASSRGTNTGELFF
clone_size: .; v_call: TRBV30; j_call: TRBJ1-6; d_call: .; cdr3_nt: TGTGCCTGGAAGCGCTCCTATTATAATTCACCCCTCCACTTT; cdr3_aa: CAWKRSYYNSPLHF
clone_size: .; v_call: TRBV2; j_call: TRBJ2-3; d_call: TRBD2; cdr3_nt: TGTGCCAGCAGTATCACTAGCGGGAGGAACACAGATACGCAGTATTTT; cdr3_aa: CASSITSGRNTDTQYF
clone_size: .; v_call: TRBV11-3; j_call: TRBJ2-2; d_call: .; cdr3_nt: TGTGCCAGCAGCTTAGCGTTTCCCACCGGGGAGCTGTTTTTT; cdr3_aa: CASSLAFPTGELFF
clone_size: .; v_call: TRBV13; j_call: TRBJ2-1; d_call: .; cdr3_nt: TGTGCCAGCAGCTCCGGAGCGGTCTCCTACAATGAGCAGTTCTTC; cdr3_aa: CASSSGAVSYNEQFF
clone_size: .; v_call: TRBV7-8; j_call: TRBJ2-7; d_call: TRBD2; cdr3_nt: TGTGCCAGCAGATCGGGACTAAATCCCTACGAGCAGTACTTC; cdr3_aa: CASRSGLNPYEQYF
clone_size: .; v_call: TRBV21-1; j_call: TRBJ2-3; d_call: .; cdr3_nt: TGTGCCAGCAGCCGGGGAGCGGGAGCGAAAGATACGCAGTATTTT; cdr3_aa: CASSRGAGAKDTQYF
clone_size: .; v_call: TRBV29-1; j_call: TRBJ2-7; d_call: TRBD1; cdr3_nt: TGCAGCGGGGGAACAGGGGGCCACGAGCAGTACTTC; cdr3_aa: CSGGTGGHEQYF
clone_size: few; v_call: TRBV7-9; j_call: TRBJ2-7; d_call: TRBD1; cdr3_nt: TGTGCCAGCAGCTGGGACAGTGTCTACGAGCAGTACTTC; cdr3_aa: CASSWDSVYEQYF
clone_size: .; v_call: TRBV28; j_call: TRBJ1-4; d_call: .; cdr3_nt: TGTGCCAGCAGTTTCCGGGCAACTAATGAAAAACTGTTTTTT; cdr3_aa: CASSFRATNEKLFF
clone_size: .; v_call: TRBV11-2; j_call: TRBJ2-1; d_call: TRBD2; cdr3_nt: TGTGCCAGCAGCAACCTAGCGGGGGGTCACAATGAGCAGTTCTTC; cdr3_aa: CASSNLAGGHNEQFF
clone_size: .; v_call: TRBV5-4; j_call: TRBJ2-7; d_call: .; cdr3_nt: TGTGCCAGCAGCTTGCGGACAGCTTACGAGCAGTACTTC; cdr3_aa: CASSLRTAYEQYF
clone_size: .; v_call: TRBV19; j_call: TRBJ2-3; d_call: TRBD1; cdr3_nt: TGTGCCATCCGGGACAGAGACACAGATACGCAGTATTTT; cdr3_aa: CAIRDRDTDTQYF
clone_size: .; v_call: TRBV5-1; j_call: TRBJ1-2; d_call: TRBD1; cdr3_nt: TGCGCCAGCAGCTTGCGCCCGGACAGGGGGACCTACACCTTC; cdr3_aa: CASSLRPDRGTYTF
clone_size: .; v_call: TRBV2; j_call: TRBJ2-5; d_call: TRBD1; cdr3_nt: TGTGCCAGCAGTGATGGACAGGAAGAGACCCAGTACTTC; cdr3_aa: CASSDGQEETQYF
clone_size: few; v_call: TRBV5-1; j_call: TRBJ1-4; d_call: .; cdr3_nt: TGCGCCAGCAGCTTGCAGGGTGAAAAACTGTTTTTT; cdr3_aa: CASSLQGEKLFF
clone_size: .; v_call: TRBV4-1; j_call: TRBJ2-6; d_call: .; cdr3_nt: TGCGCCAGCAGCCAAGGGCCCCAAAGCTCTGGGGCCAACGTCCTGACTTTC; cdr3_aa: CASSQGPQSSGANVLTF
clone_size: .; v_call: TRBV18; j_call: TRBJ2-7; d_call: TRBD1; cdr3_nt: TGTGCCAGCTCCCTAAAAACCGACAGGGACGTTTCCTACGAGCAGTACTTC; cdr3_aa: CASSLKTDRDVSYEQYF
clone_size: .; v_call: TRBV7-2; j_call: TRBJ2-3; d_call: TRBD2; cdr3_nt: TGTGCCAGCGCGCTAGCGGGAGACTCAGATACGCAGTATTTT; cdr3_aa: CASALAGDSDTQYF
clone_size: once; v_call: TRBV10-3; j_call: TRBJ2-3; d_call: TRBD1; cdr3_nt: TGTGCCATCAGTGAACCGGACAGGGAGTCCTCGGATTTT; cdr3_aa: CAISEPDRESSDF
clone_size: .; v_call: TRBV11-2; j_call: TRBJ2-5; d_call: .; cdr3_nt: TGTGCCAAACGAGGGGAGACCCAGTACTTC; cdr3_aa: CAKRGETQYF
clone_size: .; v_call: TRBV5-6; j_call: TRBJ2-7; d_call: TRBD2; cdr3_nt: TGTGCCAGCAGCTTGGAGGGACTAGTACTTCTCCCATCCTACGAGCAGTACTTC; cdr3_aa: CASSLEGLVLLPSYEQYF
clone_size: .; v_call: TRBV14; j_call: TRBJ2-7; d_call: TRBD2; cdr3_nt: TGTGCCAGCAATACAGGACTAGCGGGCTACGAGCAGTACTTC; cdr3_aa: CASNTGLAGYEQYF
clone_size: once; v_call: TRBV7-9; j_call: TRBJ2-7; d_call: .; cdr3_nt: TGTGCCAGCAGCCCCATACCGGACGGGGCCTACGAGCAGTACTTC; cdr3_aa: CASSPIPDGAYEQYF
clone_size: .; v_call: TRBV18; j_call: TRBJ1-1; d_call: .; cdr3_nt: TGTGCCAGCTCCGAGGACAGCCCGAACACTGAAGCTTTCTTT; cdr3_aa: CASSEDSPNTEAFF
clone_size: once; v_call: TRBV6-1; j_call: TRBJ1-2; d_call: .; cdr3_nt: TGTGCCAGTCTACGGGTCCAACGCCACTATGGCTACACCTTC; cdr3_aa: CASLRVQRHYGYTF